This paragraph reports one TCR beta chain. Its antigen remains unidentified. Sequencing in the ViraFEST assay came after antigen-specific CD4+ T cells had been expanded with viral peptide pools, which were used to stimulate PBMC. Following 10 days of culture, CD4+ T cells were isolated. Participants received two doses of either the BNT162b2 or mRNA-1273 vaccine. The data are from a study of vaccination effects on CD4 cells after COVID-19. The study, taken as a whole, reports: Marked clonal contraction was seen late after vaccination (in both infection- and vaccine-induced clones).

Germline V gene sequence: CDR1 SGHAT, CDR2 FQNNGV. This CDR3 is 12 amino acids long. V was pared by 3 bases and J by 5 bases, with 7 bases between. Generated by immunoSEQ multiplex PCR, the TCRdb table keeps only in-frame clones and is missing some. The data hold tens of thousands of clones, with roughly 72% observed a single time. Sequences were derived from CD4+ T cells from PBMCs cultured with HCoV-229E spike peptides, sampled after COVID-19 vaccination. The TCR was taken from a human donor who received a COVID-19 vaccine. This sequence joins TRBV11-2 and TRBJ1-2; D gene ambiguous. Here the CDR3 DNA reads TGTGCCAGCAGCTTTGCGAAATATGGCTACACCTTC. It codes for CASSFAKYGYTF. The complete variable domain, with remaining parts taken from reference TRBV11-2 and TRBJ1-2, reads EAGVAQSPRYKIIEKRQSVAFWCNPISGHATLYWYQQILGQGPKLLIQFQNNGVVDDSQLPKDRFSAERLKGVDSTLKIQPAKLEDSAVYLCASSFAKYGYTFGSGTRLTVV.